Here is one T cell receptor (beta chain) with its context. The antigen remains unidentified. CDR1 SGHTS and CDR2 YDEGEE come from the germline V gene. Trimming shortened V by 0 bases and J by 7 bases, and 14 bases separated the two germline ends. This CDR3 has 15 amino acids. These data come from a study of cytomegalovirus exposure and HLA in healthy donors. Findings and limits, study-wide: First-cohort TCR clusters were later found to tend to co-occur in the 120 or so validation repertoires. The study listed roughly 150 cytomegalovirus-associated TCR beta chains. As was reported, the classifier diagnosed cytomegalovirus status with high specificity and sensitivity.

Clones were sequenced by immunoSEQ multiplex PCR, and TCRdb holds only the in-frame ones, with some missing. The sample consists of approximately 82,000 clones, 85% to 95% of them appearing once. The rearrangement joins TRBV5-8 to TRBJ1-5; the D gene is possibly TRBD1 (6 bases). The source is a woman between 18 and 29 years old in good health and CMV-seronegative. The sequenced sample consisted of PBMCs. The CDR3, as DNA: TGTGCCAGCAGCTTGGGGCGGGGGGGCGTACAGCCCCAGCATTTT. Translating gives CASSLGRGGVQPQHF.